Listed below are T cell receptor beta chains from one sample, sequenced in a study of cytomegalovirus exposure and HLA in healthy donors. Libraries were prepared by immunoSEQ multiplex PCR; TCRdb keeps only in-frame clonotypes and omits some of them. The data contain more than 90,000 clones, 69% of them seen just once; the ten biggest clones take up roughly 2.8%. The material sequenced was PBMCs. These receptors originate from a man over 45 in good health and CMV-seronegative. CDR3s include the opening cysteine and the closing phenylalanine or tryptophan. Only some rows state a clone size, as once, few, many or a class for expanded clones.

clone_size v_call cdr3_aa
few TRBV5-1 CASTDRNYGYTF
- TRBV4-1 CASSQEEGWVETQYF
- TRBV4-1 CASRYEASREAFF
- TRBV30 CACRGISPLHF
- TRBV27 CASSPRGGLYYGYTF
- TRBV2 CASTIAGNTEAFF
- TRBV7-9 CASRASGFPGTYNEQFF
- TRBV7-8 CASSFGATGEAFF
- TRBV2 CASRDRAREKLFF
- TRBV7-9 CASSGTSGRWGYNEQFF
few TRBV5-1 CASSGRGRGYRNEQFF
- TRBV6-1 CASSEGQYQPQHF
- TRBV29-1 CSVCRDPQTEAFF
- TRBV6-1 CASSFTGAYGYTF
- TRBV6-6 CASSLWSGAKNIQYF
- TRBV19 CASSIGGANEKLFF
few TRBV2 CAGRTPVNEKLFF
few TRBV7-9 CASSLRGDQPQHF
- TRBV28 CASSLMSTEAFF
few TRBV28 CASSWTGQQPQHF
- TRBV18 CASSPPGGQGAEAFF
- TRBV28 CASSFVGGNQPQHF
once TRBV5-1 CASSWDRGDTEAFF
- TRBV29-1 CSVVVQNYEQYF
- TRBV7-6 CASSPGKETQYF
- TRBV5-6 CASSKTGAYYNEQFF
- TRBV5-5 CASSLELQGSYEQYF
- TRBV30 CARSPGRGTEAFF
- TRBV2 CASSADTNPQETQYF
- TRBV19 CASNLVGRGSNQPQHF
- TRBV19 CASSIRRESTDTQYF
- TRBV27 CASSSMLGRGKTTQYF
- TRBV6-6 CASSNTGNYGYTF
- TRBV9 CASSRTGSPLHF
- TRBV6-5 CASSAGRYGYTF
- TRBV21-1 CASTPTGMDSQGDTQYF
- TRBV28 CASSPARGHGNTIYF